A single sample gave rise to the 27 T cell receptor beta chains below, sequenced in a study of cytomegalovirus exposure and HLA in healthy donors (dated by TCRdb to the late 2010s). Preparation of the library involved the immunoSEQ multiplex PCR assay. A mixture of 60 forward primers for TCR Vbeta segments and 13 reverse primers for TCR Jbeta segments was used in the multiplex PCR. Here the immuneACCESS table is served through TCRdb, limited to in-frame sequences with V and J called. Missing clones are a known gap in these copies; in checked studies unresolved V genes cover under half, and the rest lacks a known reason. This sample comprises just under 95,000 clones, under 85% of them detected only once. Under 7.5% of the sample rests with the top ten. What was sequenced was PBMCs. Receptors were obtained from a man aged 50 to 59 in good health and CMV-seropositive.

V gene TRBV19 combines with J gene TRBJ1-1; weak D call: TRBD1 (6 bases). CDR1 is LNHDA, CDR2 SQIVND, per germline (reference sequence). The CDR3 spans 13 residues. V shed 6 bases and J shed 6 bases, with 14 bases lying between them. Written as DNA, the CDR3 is TGTGCCAGTAGAACCGGGACATTGTCTGAAGCTTTCTTT. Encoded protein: CASRTGTLSEAFF.

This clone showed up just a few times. DNA for the CDR3: TGTGCCAGCAGTGAAGCTTCAGGGTCTGAAGCTTTCTTT. Translating it yields CASSEASGSEAFF. V is TRBV2 and J is TRBJ1-1; D is possibly TRBD1 (5 bases). CDR3 length: 13 residues. Germline V gene data show CDR1 as SNHLY and CDR2 as FYNNEI. The V end was cut by 0 bases, the J end by 6 bases, with 8 bases between.

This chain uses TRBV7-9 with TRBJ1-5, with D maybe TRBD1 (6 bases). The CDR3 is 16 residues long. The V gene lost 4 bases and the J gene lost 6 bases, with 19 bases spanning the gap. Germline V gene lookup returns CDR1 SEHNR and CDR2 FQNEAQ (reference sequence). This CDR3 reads CASSSWTAGVGQPQHF. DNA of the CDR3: TGTGCCAGCAGCTCCTGGACAGCAGGGGTTGGTCAGCCCCAGCATTTT.

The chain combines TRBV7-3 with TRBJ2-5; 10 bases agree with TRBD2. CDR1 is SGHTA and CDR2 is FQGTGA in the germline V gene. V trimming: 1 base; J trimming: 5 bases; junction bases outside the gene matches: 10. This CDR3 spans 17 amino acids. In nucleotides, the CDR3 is TGTGCCAGCAGCTTAAACAGGCCTAGCGGGGGACGGGAGACCCAGTACTTC. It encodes CASSLNRPSGGRETQYF. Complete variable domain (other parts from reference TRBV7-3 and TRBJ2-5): GAGVSQTPSNKVTEKGKYVELRCDPISGHTALYWYRQSLGQGPEFLIYFQGTGAADDSGLPNDRFFAVRPEGSVSTLKIQRTERGDSAVYLCASSLNRPSGGRETQYFGPGTRLLVL.

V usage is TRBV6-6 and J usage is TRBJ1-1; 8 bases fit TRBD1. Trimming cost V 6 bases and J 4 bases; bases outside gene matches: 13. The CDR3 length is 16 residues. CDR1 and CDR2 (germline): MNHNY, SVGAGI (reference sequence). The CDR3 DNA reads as TGTGCCAGCAGCCCCGGACAGGGTGTAGGGTTCACTGAAGCTTTCTTT. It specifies CASSPGQGVGFTEAFF.

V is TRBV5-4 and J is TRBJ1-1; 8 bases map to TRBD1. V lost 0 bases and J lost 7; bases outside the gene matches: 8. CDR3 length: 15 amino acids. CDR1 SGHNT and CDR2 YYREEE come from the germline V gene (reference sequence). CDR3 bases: TGTGCCAGCAGCTTGGGTGCAGGGGGCGCCGATGAAGCTTTCTTT. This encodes CASSLGAGGADEAFF.

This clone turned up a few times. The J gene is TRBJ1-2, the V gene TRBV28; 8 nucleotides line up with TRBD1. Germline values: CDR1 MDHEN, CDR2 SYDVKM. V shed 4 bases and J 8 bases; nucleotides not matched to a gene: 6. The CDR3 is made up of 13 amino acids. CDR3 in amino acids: CASSSGQGWGYTF. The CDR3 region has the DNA TGTGCCAGCAGTTCAGGACAGGGCTGGGGCTACACCTTC.

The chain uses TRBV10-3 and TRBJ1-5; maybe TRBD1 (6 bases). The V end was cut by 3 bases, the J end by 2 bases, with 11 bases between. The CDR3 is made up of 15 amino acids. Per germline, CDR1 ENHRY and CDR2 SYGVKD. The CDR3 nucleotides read TGTGCCATCAGTGATTCAGGGGAAGGCAATCAGCCCCAGCATTTT. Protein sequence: CAISDSGEGNQPQHF.

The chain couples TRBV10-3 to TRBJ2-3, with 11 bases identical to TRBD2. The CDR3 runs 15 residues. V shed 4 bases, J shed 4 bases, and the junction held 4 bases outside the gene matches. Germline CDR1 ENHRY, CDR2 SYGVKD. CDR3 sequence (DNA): TGTGCCATCAGTGCAACTAGCGGGGGCGCAGATACGCAGTATTTT. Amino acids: CAISATSGGADTQYF.

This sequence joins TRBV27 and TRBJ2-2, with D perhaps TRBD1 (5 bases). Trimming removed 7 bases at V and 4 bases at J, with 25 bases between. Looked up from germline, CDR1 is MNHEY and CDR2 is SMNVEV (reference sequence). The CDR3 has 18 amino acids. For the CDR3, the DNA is TGTGCCAGCACCCCTCAGGGCTCAGTTTTAATGGGCACCGGGGAGCTGTTTTTT. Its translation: CASTPQGSVLMGTGELFF.

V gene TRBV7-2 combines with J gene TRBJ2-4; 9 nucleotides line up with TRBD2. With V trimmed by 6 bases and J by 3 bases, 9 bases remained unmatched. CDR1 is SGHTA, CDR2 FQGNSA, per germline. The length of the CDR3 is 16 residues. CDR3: CASSPSGGLLKNIQYF. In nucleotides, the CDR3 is TGTGCCAGCAGTCCGAGCGGGGGGCTACTCAAAAACATTCAGTACTTC.

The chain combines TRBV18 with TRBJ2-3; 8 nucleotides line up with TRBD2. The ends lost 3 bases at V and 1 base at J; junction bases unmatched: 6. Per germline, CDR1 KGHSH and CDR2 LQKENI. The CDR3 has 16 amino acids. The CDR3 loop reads CASSPKTGGGTDTQYF. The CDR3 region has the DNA TGTGCCAGCTCACCGAAGACGGGGGGGGGCACAGATACGCAGTATTTT.

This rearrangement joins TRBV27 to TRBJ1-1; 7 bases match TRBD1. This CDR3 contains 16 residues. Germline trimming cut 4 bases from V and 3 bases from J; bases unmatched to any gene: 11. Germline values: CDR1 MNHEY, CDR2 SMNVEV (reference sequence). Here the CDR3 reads CASSSYTQGTYTEAFF. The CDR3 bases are TGTGCCAGCAGTTCATACACACAGGGGACCTACACTGAAGCTTTCTTT.

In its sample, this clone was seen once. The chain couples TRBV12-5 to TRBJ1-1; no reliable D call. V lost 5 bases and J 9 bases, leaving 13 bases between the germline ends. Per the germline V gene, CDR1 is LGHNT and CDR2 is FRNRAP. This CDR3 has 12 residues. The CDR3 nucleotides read TGTGCTAGTGGTGCTCCGAGGGAGAAAGCTTTCTTT. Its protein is CASGAPREKAFF.

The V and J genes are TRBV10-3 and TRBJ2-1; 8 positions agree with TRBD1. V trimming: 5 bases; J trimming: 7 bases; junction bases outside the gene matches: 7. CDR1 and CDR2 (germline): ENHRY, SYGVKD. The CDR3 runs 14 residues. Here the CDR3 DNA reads TGTGCCATCAGTACGCAGGGGGCTCAAAATGAGCAGTTCTTC. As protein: CAISTQGAQNEQFF.

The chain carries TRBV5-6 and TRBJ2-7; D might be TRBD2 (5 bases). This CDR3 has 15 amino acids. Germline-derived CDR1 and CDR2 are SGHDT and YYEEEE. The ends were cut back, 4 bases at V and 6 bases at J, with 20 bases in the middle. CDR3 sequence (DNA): TGTGCCAGCAGCCTCCTCACTAGGACGGCGGGCGAGCAGTACTTC. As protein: CASSLLTRTAGEQYF. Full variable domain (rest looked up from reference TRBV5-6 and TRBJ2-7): DAGVTQSPTHLIKTRGQQVTLRCSPKSGHDTVSWYQQALGQGPQFIFQYYEEEERQRGNFPDRFSGHQFPNYSSELNVNALLLGDSALYLCASSLLTRTAGEQYFGPGTRLTVT.

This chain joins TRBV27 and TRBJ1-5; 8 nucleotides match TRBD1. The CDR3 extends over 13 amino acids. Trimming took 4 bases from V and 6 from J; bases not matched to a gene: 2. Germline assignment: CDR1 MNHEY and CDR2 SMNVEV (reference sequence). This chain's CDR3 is CASSYTGGQPQHF. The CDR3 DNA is TGTGCCAGCAGTTATACAGGGGGTCAGCCCCAGCATTTT.

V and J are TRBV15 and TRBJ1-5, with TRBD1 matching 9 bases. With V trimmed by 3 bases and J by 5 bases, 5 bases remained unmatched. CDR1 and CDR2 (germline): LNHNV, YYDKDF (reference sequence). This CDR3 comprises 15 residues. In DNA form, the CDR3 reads TGTGCCACCAGCAGGTTAACAGGGGGCGATCAGCCCCAGCATTTT. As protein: CATSRLTGGDQPQHF. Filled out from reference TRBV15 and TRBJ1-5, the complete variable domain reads DAMVIQNPRYQVTQFGKPVTLSCSQTLNHNVMYWYQQKSSQAPKLLFHYYDKDFNNEADTPDNFQSRRPNTSFCFLDIRSPGLGDTAMYLCATSRLTGGDQPQHFGDGTRLSIL.

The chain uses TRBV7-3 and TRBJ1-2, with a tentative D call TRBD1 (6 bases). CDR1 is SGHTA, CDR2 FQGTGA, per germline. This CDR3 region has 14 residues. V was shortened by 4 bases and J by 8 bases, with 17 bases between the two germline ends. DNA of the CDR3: TGTGCCAGCAGCTCGGACTTACAGGGATCCGGCTACACCTTC. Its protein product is CASSSDLQGSGYTF.

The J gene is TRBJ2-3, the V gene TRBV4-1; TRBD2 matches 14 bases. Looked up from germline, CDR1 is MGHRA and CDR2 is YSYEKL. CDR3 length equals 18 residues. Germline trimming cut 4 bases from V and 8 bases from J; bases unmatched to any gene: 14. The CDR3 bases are TGCGCCAGCAGCCGATTATCTACCGCGACTAGCGGGGGGGGTACGCAGTATTTT. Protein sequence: CASSRLSTATSGGGTQYF.

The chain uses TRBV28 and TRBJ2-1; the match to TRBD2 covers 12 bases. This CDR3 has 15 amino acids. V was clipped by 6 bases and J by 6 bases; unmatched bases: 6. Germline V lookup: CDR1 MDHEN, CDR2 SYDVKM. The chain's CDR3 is CASRPSGGVRNEQFF. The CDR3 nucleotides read TGTGCCAGCAGGCCTAGCGGGGGGGTCCGCAATGAGCAGTTCTTC.

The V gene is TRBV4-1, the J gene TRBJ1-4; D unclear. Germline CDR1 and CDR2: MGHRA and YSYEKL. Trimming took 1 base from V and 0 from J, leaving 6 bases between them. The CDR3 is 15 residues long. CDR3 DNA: TGCGCCAGCAGCCAAGCGTCTACAACTAATGAAAAACTGTTTTTT. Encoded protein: CASSQASTTNEKLFF.

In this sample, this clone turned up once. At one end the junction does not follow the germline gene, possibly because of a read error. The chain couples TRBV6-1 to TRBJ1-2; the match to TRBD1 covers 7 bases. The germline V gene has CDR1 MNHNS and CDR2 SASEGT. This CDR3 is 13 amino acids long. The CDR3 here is CASRLQGRYGYPF. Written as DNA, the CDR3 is TGTGCCAGCAGGTTACAGGGGCGCTATGGCTACCCCTTC.

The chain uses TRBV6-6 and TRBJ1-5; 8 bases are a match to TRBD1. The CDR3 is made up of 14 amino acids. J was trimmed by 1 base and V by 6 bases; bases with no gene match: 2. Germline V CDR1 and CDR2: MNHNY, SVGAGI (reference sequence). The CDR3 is CASSGQGSNQPQHF. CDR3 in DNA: TGTGCCAGCAGCGGACAGGGAAGCAATCAGCCCCAGCATTTT.

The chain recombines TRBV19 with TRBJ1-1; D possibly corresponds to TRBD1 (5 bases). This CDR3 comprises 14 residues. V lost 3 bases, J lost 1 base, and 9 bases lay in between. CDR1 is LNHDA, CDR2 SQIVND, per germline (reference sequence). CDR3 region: CASSIWQGNTEAFF. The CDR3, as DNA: TGTGCCAGTAGTATCTGGCAGGGGAACACTGAAGCTTTCTTT.

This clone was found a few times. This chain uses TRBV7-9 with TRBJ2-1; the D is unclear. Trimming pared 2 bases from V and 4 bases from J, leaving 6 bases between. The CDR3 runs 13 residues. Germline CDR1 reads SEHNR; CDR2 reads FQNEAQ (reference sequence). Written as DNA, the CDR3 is TGTGCCAGCAGCTTAAACAGTTACAATGAGCAGTTCTTC. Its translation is CASSLNSYNEQFF.

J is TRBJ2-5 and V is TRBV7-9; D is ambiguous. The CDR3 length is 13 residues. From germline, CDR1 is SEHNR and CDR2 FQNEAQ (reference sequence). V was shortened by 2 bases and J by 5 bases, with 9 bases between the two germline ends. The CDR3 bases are TGTGCCAGCAGCTTAATTGGTAGTGAGACCCAGTACTTC. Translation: CASSLIGSETQYF.